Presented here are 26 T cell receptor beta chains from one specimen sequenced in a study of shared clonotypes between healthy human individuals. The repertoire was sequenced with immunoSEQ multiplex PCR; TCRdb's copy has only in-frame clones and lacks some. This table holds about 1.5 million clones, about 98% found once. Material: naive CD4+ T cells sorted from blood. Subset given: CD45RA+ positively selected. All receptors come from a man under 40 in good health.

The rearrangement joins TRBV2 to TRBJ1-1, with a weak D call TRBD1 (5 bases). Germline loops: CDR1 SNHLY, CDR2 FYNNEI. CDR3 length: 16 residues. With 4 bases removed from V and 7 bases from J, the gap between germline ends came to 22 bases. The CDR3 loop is CASSGGLGPQAIEAFF. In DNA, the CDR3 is TGTGCCAGCAGTGGAGGGCTGGGACCGCAAGCCATTGAAGCTTTCTTT.

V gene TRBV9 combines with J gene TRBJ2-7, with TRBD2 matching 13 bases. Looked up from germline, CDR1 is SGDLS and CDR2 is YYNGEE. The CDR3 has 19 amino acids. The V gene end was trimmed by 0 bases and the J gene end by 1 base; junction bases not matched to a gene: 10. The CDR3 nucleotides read TGTGCCAGCAGCGTAGGTGCAGTTCGGGGACTAGCGGGATCCTACGAGCAGTACTTC. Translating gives CASSVGAVRGLAGSYEQYF.

The CDR3 spells CASSLFGQGSFRTGELFF. The CDR3 DNA reads TGTGCCAGCAGCTTATTCGGACAGGGGTCTTTTAGGACCGGGGAGCTGTTTTTT. The V and J genes are TRBV11-2 and TRBJ2-2; 9 bases fit TRBD1. This CDR3 spans 18 amino acids. Per the germline V gene, CDR1 is SGHAT and CDR2 is FQNNGV. The junction had 12 bases not matched to a gene; V was cut back by 2 bases and J by 5 bases.

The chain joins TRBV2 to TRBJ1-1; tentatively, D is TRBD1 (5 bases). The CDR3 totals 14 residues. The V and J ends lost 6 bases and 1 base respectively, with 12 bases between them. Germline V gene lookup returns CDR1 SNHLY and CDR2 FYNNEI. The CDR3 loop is CASRNRIRNTEAFF. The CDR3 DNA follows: TGTGCCAGCAGGAACAGGATAAGGAACACTGAAGCTTTCTTT.

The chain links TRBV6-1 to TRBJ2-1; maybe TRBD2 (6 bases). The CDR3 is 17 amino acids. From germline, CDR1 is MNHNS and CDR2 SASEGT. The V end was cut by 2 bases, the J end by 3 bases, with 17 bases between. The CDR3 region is CASSELARSTYYNEQFF. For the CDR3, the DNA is TGTGCCAGCAGTGAACTAGCGAGGAGTACTTACTACAATGAGCAGTTCTTC.

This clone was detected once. The CDR3 sequence is CASSPGRTYEQYF. CDR3 coding DNA: TGTGCCAGCAGCCCAGGTCGAACCTACGAGCAGTACTTC. The chain combines TRBV7-9 with TRBJ2-7, with D hard to call. V gave up 5 bases and J gave up 2 bases, with 10 bases separating them. Germline CDR1 and CDR2: SEHNR and FQNEAQ (reference sequence). The CDR3 extends over 13 amino acids.

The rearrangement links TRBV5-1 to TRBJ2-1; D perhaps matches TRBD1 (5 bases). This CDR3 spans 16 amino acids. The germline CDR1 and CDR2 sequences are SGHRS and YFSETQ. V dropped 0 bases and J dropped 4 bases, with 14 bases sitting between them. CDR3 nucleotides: TGCGCCAGCAGCTTGGAGGGGCAGAGCGCTTACAATGAGCAGTTCTTC. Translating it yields CASSLEGQSAYNEQFF.

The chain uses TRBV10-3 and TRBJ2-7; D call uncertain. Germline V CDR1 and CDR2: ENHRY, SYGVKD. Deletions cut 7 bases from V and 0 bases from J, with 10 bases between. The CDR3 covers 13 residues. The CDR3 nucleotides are TGTGCCATCATGTCGGCAGACTCCTACGAGCAGTACTTC. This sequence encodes CAIMSADSYEQYF.

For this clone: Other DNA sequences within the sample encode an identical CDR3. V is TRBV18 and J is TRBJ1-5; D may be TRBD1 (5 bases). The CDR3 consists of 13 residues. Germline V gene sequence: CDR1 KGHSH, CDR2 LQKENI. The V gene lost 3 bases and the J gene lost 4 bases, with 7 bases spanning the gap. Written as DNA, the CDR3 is TGTGCCAGCTCACCGGGGGGGAATCAGCCCCAGCATTTT. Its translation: CASSPGGNQPQHF.

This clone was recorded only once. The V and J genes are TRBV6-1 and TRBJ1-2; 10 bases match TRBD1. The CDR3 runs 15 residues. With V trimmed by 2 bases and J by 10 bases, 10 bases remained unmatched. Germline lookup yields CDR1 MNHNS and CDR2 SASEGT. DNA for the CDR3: TGTGCCAGCAGTGAAATGGCGGGACAGGGGCTGACCTACACCTTC. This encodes CASSEMAGQGLTYTF.

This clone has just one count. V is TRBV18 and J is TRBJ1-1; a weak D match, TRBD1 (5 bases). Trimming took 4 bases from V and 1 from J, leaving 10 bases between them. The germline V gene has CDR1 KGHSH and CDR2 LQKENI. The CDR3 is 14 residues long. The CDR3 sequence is CASSHGGTNTEAFF. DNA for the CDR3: TGTGCCAGCTCACACGGGGGAACGAACACTGAAGCTTTCTTT.

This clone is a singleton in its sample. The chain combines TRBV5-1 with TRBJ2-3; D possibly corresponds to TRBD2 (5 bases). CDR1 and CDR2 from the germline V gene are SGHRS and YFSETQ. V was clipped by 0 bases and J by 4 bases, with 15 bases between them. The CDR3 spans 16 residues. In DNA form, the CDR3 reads TGCGCCAGCAGCTTGGGGCGGGCGCGGACTCCAGATACGCAGTATTTT. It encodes CASSLGRARTPDTQYF.

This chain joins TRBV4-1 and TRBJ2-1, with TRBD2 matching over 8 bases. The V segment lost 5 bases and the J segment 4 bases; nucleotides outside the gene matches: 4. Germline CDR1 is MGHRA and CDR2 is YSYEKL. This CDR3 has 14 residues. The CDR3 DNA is TGCGCCAGCAGCACGAGCGGGAGTTACAATGAGCAGTTCTTC. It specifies CASSTSGSYNEQFF.

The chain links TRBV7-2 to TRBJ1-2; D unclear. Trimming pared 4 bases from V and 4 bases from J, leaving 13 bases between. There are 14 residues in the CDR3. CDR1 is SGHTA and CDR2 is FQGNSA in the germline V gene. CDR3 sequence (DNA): TGTGCCAGCAGCTCAAGCCCAGGTTTCTATGGCTACACCTTC. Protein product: CASSSSPGFYGYTF. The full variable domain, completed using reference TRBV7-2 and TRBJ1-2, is GAGVSQSPSNKVTEKGKDVELRCDPISGHTALYWYRQSLGQGLEFLIYFQGNSAPDKSGLPSDRFSAERTGGSVSTLTIQRTQQEDSAVYLCASSSSPGFYGYTFGSGTRLTVV.

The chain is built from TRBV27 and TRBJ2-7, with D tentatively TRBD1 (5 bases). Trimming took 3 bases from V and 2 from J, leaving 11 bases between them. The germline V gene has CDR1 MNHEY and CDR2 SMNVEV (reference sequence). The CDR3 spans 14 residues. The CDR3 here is CASSFVGAAYEQYF. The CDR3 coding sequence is TGTGCCAGCAGTTTTGTAGGGGCAGCCTACGAGCAGTACTTC.

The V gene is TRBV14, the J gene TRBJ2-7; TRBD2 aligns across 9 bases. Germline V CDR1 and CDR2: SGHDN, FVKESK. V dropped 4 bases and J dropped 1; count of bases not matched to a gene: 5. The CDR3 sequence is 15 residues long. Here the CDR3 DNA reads TGTGCCAGCAGCCTAAGACTAGCGGATTCCTACGAGCAGTACTTC. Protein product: CASSLRLADSYEQYF. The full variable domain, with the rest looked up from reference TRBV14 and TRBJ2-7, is EAGVTQFPSHSVIEKGQTVTLRCDPISGHDNLYWYRRVMGKEIKFLLHFVKESKQDESGMPNNRFLAERTGGTYSTLKVQPAELEDSGVYFCASSLRLADSYEQYFGPGTRLTVT.

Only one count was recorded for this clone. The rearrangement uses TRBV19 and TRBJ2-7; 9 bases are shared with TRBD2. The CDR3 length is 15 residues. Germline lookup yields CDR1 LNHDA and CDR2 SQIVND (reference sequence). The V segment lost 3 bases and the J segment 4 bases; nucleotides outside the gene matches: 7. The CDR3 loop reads CASSIASGISYEQYF. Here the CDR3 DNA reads TGTGCCAGTAGTATCGCTAGCGGGATTTCTTACGAGCAGTACTTC.

CDR3 amino acids: CATRGGGLSGNTIYF. In nucleotides, the CDR3 is TGTGCCACCAGGGGAGGGGGACTCTCTGGAAACACCATATATTTT. The chain recombines TRBV27 with TRBJ1-3; perhaps TRBD1 as D (6 bases). Germline V gene data show CDR1 as MNHEY and CDR2 as SMNVEV (reference sequence). The germline V and J ends were trimmed by 10 bases and 0 bases, with 16 bases remaining between them. The CDR3 is 15 amino acids.

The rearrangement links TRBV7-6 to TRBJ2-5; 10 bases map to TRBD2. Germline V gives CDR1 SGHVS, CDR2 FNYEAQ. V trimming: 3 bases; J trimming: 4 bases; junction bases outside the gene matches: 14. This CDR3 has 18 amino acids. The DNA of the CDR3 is TGTGCCAGCAGCTTTAACAGGGGTACTAGCGGGGCGGGAGAGACCCAGTACTTC. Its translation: CASSFNRGTSGAGETQYF. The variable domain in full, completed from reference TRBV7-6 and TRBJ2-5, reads GAGVSQSPRYKVTKRGQDVALRCDPISGHVSLYWYRQALGQGPEFLTYFNYEAQQDKSGLPNDRFSAERPEGSISTLTIQRTEQRDSAMYRCASSFNRGTSGAGETQYFGPGTRLLVL.

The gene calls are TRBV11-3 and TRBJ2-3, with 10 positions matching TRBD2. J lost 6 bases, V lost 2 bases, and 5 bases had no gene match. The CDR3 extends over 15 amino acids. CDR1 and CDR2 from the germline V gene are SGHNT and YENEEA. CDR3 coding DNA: TGTGCCAGCAGCTTAAGAGCGGGAGGGACCGATACGCAGTATTTT. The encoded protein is CASSLRAGGTDTQYF.

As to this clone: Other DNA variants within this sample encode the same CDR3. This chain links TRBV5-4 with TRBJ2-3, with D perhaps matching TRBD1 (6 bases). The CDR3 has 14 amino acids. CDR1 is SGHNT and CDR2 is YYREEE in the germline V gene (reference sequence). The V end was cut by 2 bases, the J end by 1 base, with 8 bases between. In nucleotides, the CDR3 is TGTGCCAGCAGCTTCAGACAGGGCACAGATACGCAGTATTTT. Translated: CASSFRQGTDTQYF.

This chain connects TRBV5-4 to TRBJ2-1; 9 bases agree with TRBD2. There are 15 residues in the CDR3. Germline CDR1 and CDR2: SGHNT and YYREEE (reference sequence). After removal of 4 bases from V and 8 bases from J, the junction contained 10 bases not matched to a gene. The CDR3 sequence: CASSRLAGDQDEQFF. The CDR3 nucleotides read TGTGCCAGCAGCCGCTTAGCGGGAGATCAGGATGAGCAGTTCTTC. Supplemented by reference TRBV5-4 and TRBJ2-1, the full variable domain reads ETGVTQSPTHLIKTRGQQVTLRCSSQSGHNTVSWYQQALGQGPQFIFQYYREEENGRGNFPPRFSGLQFPNYSSELNVNALELDDSALYLCASSRLAGDQDEQFFGPGTRLTVL.

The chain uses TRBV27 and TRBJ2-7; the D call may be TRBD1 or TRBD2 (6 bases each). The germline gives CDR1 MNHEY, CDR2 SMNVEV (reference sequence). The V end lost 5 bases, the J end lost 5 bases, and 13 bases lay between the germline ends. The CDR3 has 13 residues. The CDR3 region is CASSMRRGNEQYF. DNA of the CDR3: TGTGCCAGCAGTATGAGGAGGGGGAACGAGCAGTACTTC.

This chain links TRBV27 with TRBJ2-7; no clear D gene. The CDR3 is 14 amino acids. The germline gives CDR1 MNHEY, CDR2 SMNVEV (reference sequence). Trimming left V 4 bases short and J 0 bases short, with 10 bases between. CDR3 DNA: TGTGCCAGCAGTTCCTCCTATAGCTCCTACGAGCAGTACTTC. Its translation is CASSSSYSSYEQYF.

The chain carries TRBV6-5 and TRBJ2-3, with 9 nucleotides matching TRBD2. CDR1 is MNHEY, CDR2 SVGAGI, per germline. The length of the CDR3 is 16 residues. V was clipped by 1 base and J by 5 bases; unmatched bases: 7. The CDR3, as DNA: TGTGCCAGCAGTTACTTTGCGGGAGGGCTTAGAGATACGCAGTATTTT. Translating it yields CASSYFAGGLRDTQYF.

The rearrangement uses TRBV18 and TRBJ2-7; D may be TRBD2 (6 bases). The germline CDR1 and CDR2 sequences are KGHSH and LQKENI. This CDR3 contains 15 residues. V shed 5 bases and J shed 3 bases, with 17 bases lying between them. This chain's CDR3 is CASSLGGTGVYEQYF. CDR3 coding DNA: TGTGCCAGCTCATTGGGCGGGACGGGTGTCTACGAGCAGTACTTC.